A single TCR beta chain is shown here with its context. The CDR3 has 15 amino acids. The germline V gene has CDR1 SGHRS and CDR2 YFSETQ. The V and J ends lost 1 base and 5 bases, in that order; junction bases with no gene match: 4. In TCRdb, the RT-PCR reads were re-called with MiXCR into one record per CDR3 protein. The sample contains approximately 720,000 distinct CDR3 sequences, 12% to 15% of which appear only once. V usage is TRBV5-1 and J usage is TRBJ2-3; TRBD2 matches 10 bases. The receptor comes from a female donor in good health, serving as a healthy control. The sequenced material came from memory CD4+ T cells from blood. CDR3 region: CASSLFASGRDTQYF. The CDR3 bases are TGCGCCAGCAGCTTGTTTGCTAGCGGGAGAGATACGCAGTATTTT.